This section outlines one T cell receptor (beta chain) sequence together with its context. The specificity of this receptor is unknown. There are no base qualities to consult, and no much larger clone falls within one base. The data are from a study of Ad26.COV2.S vaccination and SARS-CoV-2 variants (dated by TCRdb to 2020 to 2023). Turning to the overall study: Donors in the vaccine arm were drawn from COV1001, a phase I-IIa trial of Ad26.COV2.S in healthy adults that was multicentre, randomized, double-blind and placebo-controlled. Ad26.COV2.S was given intramuscularly at 5x10^10 or 1x10^11 viral particles, as a single shot or as two shots 56 days apart. Sequencing of the TCRbeta repertoire served to evaluate the specificity and breadth of SARS-CoV-2-reactive T cell receptors following Ad26.COV2.S vaccination. A total of 32 samples were included in the TCR-sequenced set, comprising roughly 19 Ad26.COV2.S vaccine recipients, 5 placebo recipients and 8 SARS-CoV-2 convalescent individuals. Trial participants were randomized into five groups of five, in which low-dose or high-dose Ad26.COV2.S was given once or twice, or placebo was given on both occasions. Blinding of investigators to trial group allocation was maintained during experiments and outcome assessment.

The immunoSEQ Assay was the method used to sequence TCRbeta CDR3 regions. After extraction, genomic DNA underwent amplification by bias-controlled multiplex PCR, followed by high-throughput sequencing. On the authors' methods: To quantify the absolute abundance of each unique TCRbeta CDR3 region, sequences were collapsed and filtered. T cell fraction was estimated by normalizing TCRbeta template counts to usable DNA, with usable DNA measured through amplification of reference genes found in all nucleated cells. Repertoire TCRs were annotated as SARS-CoV-2-specific when V gene, CDR3 amino acid sequence and J gene were exactly matched to a known reactive TCR set. The reference SARS-CoV-2 TCR set came from MIRA and was filtered for enrichment in COVID-19-positive ImmuneCODE repertoires, removing public or cross-reactive TCRs. Using the MIRA antigens, annotated TCRs were further analysed by specific ORF or by position within an ORF. Depth was the summed frequency of annotated unique rearrangements, while breadth was defined as annotated unique rearrangements over total unique productive rearrangements. Two-sided Wilcoxon rank-sum tests were applied when comparing TCR breadth between groups. The clones in this table, taken by TCRdb from immuneACCESS, are in-frame only. Not every clone is retained; where verified, under half of the shortfall comes from an unresolved V gene, and the cause of the rest is unknown. V, J and clone size are those of that table, while D and trimming were read from the DNA. The sample contains more than 400,000 clones, roughly 88% of them found a single time. The ten largest clonotypes hold around 4.5% of the sample.

Including cysteine and phenylalanine, the CDR3 has 14 amino acids. Only CDR3 DNA remains: 42 bases, in frame from the first base. CDR1 and CDR2 (LGHDT, YNNKEL) derive from the germline V gene (reference sequence). Cut back by 2 bases and 8 bases, the V and J ends lie 10 bases apart. The treatment or condition label for this specimen denotes: roughly 19 received Ad26.COV2.S at low or high dose, single or two shots; several received placebo; per-sample allocation not given. For vaccine and placebo recipients, the sequenced repertoires came from samples collected on day 63 after the first injection. In Cohort 1b, some 25 adults aged 18-55 years were enrolled at a single site in Boston, USA, between 29 July and 7 August 2020. Ad26.COV2.S consisted of a replication-incompetent adenovirus type 26 vector by which a prefusion-stabilized SARS-CoV-2 spike protein from the original Wuhan strain was expressed.

General conclusions and limits of the study: It was noted by the authors that total T cell responses may have been underestimated by the TCR breadth and depth analyses. Higher spike-specific TCR breadth was observed in Ad26.COV2.S recipients than in placebo recipients (P = 0.0014). Comparable non-spike TCR breadth was observed between vaccine and placebo recipients, consistent with only spike being contained in the vaccine. After vaccination, substantial breadth of spike-specific CD8+ and CD4+ T cell responses was reported. Comparing responses between vaccine doses or regimens was not something the study was powered to do.

This TCR was recovered from a person between 18 and 60 years old who received the Ad26.COV2.S COVID-19 vaccine or a placebo. The specimen comprised peripheral blood, sampled in a trial of Ad26.COV2.S vaccine versus placebo. Here the chain combines TRBV3-1 (or the pseudogene TRBV3-2) and TRBJ1-6; no D segment can be confidently identified. The CDR3 reads as follows: CASSQRGMHSPLHF. The nucleotide sequence is TGTGCCAGCAGCCAACGAGGGATGCATTCACCCCTCCACTTT.